This entry describes one TCR beta chain. These data originate in a study of blood T cells in healthy people across ages. For the second PCR, which ran for roughly 6 to 11 cycles, a sample-barcoded 5' primer and a J-beta primer mix were used. TCRdb processed the 5' RACE reads anew with MiXCR; each CDR3 protein has one entry. The data contain around 800,000 distinct CDR3 sequences, roughly 60% of them singletons. Samples each yielded at least 5.5 micrograms of total RNA. The source material was blood. The receptor was isolated from a man aged 30 to 39 in good health.

In DNA form, the CDR3 reads TGTGCCAGCCACAGGGGGCGCGACTATGGCTACACCTTC. Protein product: CASHRGRDYGYTF. V and J are TRBV19 and TRBJ1-2, with 9 bases identical to TRBD1. The length of the CDR3 is 13 residues. Germline values: CDR1 LNHDA, CDR2 SQIVND (reference sequence). Trimming cost V 9 bases and J 3 bases; bases outside gene matches: 5.